The 32 T cell receptor beta chains below were found in one sample sequenced in a study of cytomegalovirus exposure and HLA in healthy donors. Primers included in the PCR were 60 Vbeta and 13 Jbeta primers. Sequenced by immunoSEQ multiplex PCR; TCRdb stores in-frame clones only, minus some. The sample lists around 160,000 clones, 55% to 70% occurring once. Specimen: PBMCs. These receptors were obtained from a woman in her forties in good health and CMV-seropositive.

This clone was detected only a few times. This CDR3 reads CASSLGRYNEQFF. CDR3 nucleotide sequence: TGTGCCAGTAGTCTTGGGCGCTACAATGAGCAGTTCTTC. The rearrangement uses TRBV19 and TRBJ2-1; D unclear. The V and J ends lost 5 bases and 3 bases respectively, with 8 bases between them. The CDR3 is made up of 13 amino acids. In germline, CDR1 is LNHDA, CDR2 SQIVND (reference sequence).

This clone was picked up a small number of times. The V and J genes are TRBV6-1 and TRBJ1-2, with D hard to call. From germline, CDR1 is MNHNS and CDR2 SASEGT. V was shortened by 2 bases and J by 4 bases, with 8 bases between the two germline ends. CDR3 length equals 13 residues. CDR3 amino acids: CASSERGSYGYTF. CDR3 nucleotides: TGTGCCAGCAGTGAACGGGGATCCTATGGCTACACCTTC.

The chain has TRBV5-1 and TRBJ2-5, with D perhaps TRBD1 (5 bases). From germline, CDR1 is SGHRS and CDR2 YFSETQ. V lost 3 bases and J lost 1, with 10 bases in between. The CDR3 sequence is 14 residues long. This chain's CDR3 is CASSSDSAQETQYF. The CDR3 bases are TGCGCCAGCAGCTCCGACAGTGCCCAAGAGACCCAGTACTTC.

The chain has TRBV11-2 and TRBJ2-2; D remains unclear. Looked up from germline, CDR1 is SGHAT and CDR2 is FQNNGV. With 8 bases removed from V and 5 bases from J, the gap between germline ends came to 6 bases. This CDR3 has 11 residues. CDR3 sequence (DNA): TGTGCCAGCGAGTGGACCGGGGAGCTGTTTTTT. Protein sequence: CASEWTGELFF. Filled out from reference TRBV11-2 and TRBJ2-2, the complete variable domain reads EAGVAQSPRYKIIEKRQSVAFWCNPISGHATLYWYQQILGQGPKLLIQFQNNGVVDDSQLPKDRFSAERLKGVDSTLKIQPAKLEDSAVYLCASEWTGELFFGEGSRLTVL.

This clone was recorded only once. The chain joins TRBV5-1 to TRBJ2-3; D gene uncertain. V was trimmed by 4 bases and J by 2 bases, leaving 8 bases between them. This CDR3 has 13 residues. Germline V gene sequence: CDR1 SGHRS, CDR2 YFSETQ. In DNA, the CDR3 is TGCGCCAGCAGCACACAGATCACAGATACGCAGTATTTT. Translation: CASSTQITDTQYF.

The chain is built from TRBV9 and TRBJ2-7, with D perhaps TRBD2 (6 bases). CDR3 length equals 15 residues. V was shortened by 2 bases and J by 0 bases, with 12 bases between the two germline ends. Looked up from germline, CDR1 is SGDLS and CDR2 is YYNGEE. This CDR3 is CASSVGGPSSYEQYF. The DNA for the CDR3 is TGTGCCAGCAGCGTCGGAGGGCCGAGCTCCTACGAGCAGTACTTC.

The V call is TRBV7-2, the J call TRBJ2-5; D may be TRBD2 (7 bases). Looked up from germline, CDR1 is SGHTA and CDR2 is FQGNSA. Trimming left V 1 base short and J 5 bases short, with 14 bases between. There are 15 residues in the CDR3. The CDR3 nucleotides are TGTGCCAGCAGCTTAGAGGGGGGGCGCGTTGAGACCCAGTACTTC. Its translation: CASSLEGGRVETQYF. The full variable domain, completed using reference TRBV7-2 and TRBJ2-5, is GAGVSQSPSNKVTEKGKDVELRCDPISGHTALYWYRQSLGQGLEFLIYFQGNSAPDKSGLPSDRFSAERTGGSVSTLTIQRTQQEDSAVYLCASSLEGGRVETQYFGPGTRLLVL.

This chain joins TRBV5-4 and TRBJ1-6; D is ambiguous. CDR1 and CDR2 (germline): SGHNT, YYREEE (reference sequence). Trimming removed 8 bases at V and 6 bases at J, with 15 bases between. This CDR3 contains 14 residues. The CDR3 DNA is TGTGCCAGGAACTGGACTACGGGTAATTCACCCCTCCACTTT. Protein sequence: CARNWTTGNSPLHF.

V is TRBV4-3 and J is TRBJ2-7, with 12 bases matching TRBD2. V shed 2 bases, J shed 4 bases, and the junction held 6 bases outside the gene matches. The CDR3 extends over 16 amino acids. Germline V gene lookup returns CDR1 LGHNA and CDR2 YSLEER. The CDR3 DNA is TGCGCCAGCAGCCAAAACCTAGCGGGAGGGCCATACGAGCAGTACTTC. Protein product: CASSQNLAGGPYEQYF.

The V gene is TRBV4-1, the J gene TRBJ2-1; TRBD2 matches at 10 bases. CDR3 length: 15 residues. J was trimmed by 5 bases and V by 4 bases; bases with no gene match: 5. Germline V gene sequence: CDR1 MGHRA, CDR2 YSYEKL. The CDR3 DNA is TGCGCCAGCAGCCGTGGGACTAGCGAAAACAATGAGCAGTTCTTC. Encoded protein: CASSRGTSENNEQFF.

This rearrangement joins TRBV4-3 to TRBJ1-3; unclear D gene. V lost 4 bases, J lost 0 bases, and 16 bases lay in between. From germline, CDR1 is LGHNA and CDR2 YSLEER. The CDR3 is made up of 17 amino acids. CDR3 loop: CASSRRIQVNSGNTIYF. The CDR3 nucleotides are TGCGCCAGCAGCCGTAGAATTCAGGTGAACTCTGGAAACACCATATATTTT.

This chain connects TRBV6-5 to TRBJ2-5, with a tentative D call TRBD1 (5 bases). V shed 5 bases and J shed 7 bases, with 20 bases lying between them. CDR1 is MNHEY and CDR2 is SVGAGI in the germline V gene. CDR3 length: 15 residues. The CDR3, as DNA: TGTGCCAGCAGTCATGCCGACAGCCCTCCTGGGACCCAGTACTTC. This codes for CASSHADSPPGTQYF.

The J gene is TRBJ1-2, the V gene TRBV10-3; 9 bases fit TRBD1. The CDR3 has 16 amino acids. Unmatched junction bases numbered 9, after V lost 0 bases and J lost 7 bases. Germline V gene lookup returns CDR1 ENHRY and CDR2 SYGVKD. The CDR3 sequence: CAISESPGQGSAGYTF. CDR3 DNA sequence: TGTGCCATCAGTGAGTCCCCTGGACAGGGGTCGGCTGGCTACACCTTC.

The chain couples TRBV4-2 to TRBJ2-7, with 7 bases aligning to TRBD1. Germline CDR1 reads LGHNA; CDR2 reads YNFKEQ. The CDR3 sequence is 15 residues long. With 0 bases clipped from V and 2 bases from J, the junction kept 4 bases outside the gene matches. CDR3 loop: CASSQDLGQAYEQYF. The CDR3 DNA is TGTGCCAGCAGCCAAGATCTAGGACAGGCCTACGAGCAGTACTTC.

The chain couples TRBV6-1 to TRBJ1-2, with 7 nucleotides matching TRBD1. After removal of 3 bases from V and 7 bases from J, the junction contained 8 bases not matched to a gene. The CDR3 is made up of 14 amino acids. Per germline, CDR1 MNHNS and CDR2 SASEGT. CDR3 sequence reads: CASSDPGQRSGYTF. DNA for the CDR3: TGTGCCAGCAGTGATCCGGGACAGCGCTCTGGCTACACCTTC.

The chain has TRBV29-1 and TRBJ1-2; 7 bases are a match to TRBD1. Trimming at V came to 3 bases and at J to 4 bases, leaving 11 bases not matched to a gene. The CDR3 has 15 residues. Per the germline V gene, CDR1 is SQVTM and CDR2 is ANQGSEA. DNA of the CDR3: TGCAGCGTTGACAAATTAACAGGGGTGGGCTATGGCTACACCTTC. It encodes CSVDKLTGVGYGYTF.

This chain joins TRBV5-1 and TRBJ2-3; D is unclear. CDR3 size: 12 residues. The germline V gene encodes CDR1 SGHRS and CDR2 YFSETQ. V was cut by 4 bases and J by 5 bases, with 8 bases left in between. The CDR3 bases are TGCGCCAGCAGCCAGAGGATAGATACGCAGTATTTT. Translated, it gives CASSQRIDTQYF. Using reference TRBV5-1 and TRBJ2-3 for the parts outside the CDR3, the full variable domain is KAGVTQTPRYLIKTRGQQVTLSCSPISGHRSVSWYQQTPGQGLQFLFEYFSETQRNKGNFPGRFSGRQFSNSRSEMNVSTLELGDSALYLCASSQRIDTQYFGPGTRLTVL.

V usage is TRBV4-2 and J usage is TRBJ2-7; D gene uncertain. Germline values: CDR1 LGHNA, CDR2 YNFKEQ. The germline V and J ends were trimmed by 0 bases and 3 bases, with 15 bases remaining between them. The CDR3 spans 16 residues. As DNA, the CDR3 is TGTGCCAGCAGCCAAGAATTGACTTTACCTATCTACGAGCAGTACTTC. Amino acids: CASSQELTLPIYEQYF.

This chain connects TRBV4-3 to TRBJ1-6; D is unresolved. Trimming pared 2 bases from V and 4 bases from J, leaving 6 bases between. The germline gives CDR1 LGHNA, CDR2 YSLEER. The CDR3 loop spans 14 amino acids. In DNA, the CDR3 is TGCGCCAGCAGCCAACAACAGTATAATTCACCCCTCCACTTT. This gives the protein CASSQQQYNSPLHF.

This clone was counted only a few times. The chain couples TRBV7-2 to TRBJ2-2; 7 nucleotides match TRBD2. CDR3 size: 16 residues. The germline CDR1 and CDR2 sequences are SGHTA and FQGNSA. The trim removed 0 bases at V and 1 base at J, leaving 2 bases unmatched. CDR3 sequence reads: CASSLASSGNTGELFF. The CDR3 DNA is TGTGCCAGCAGCTTAGCGTCTAGCGGGAACACCGGGGAGCTGTTTTTT.

Here the CDR3 DNA reads TGTGCCAGCAGTTTATCCGCAGGGGGAAATGAAAAACTGTTTTTT. It yields the protein CASSLSAGGNEKLFF. V is TRBV28 and J is TRBJ1-4; 7 bases agree with TRBD1. With 1 base clipped from V and 5 bases from J, the junction kept 4 bases outside the gene matches. This CDR3 region has 15 residues. Per the germline V gene, CDR1 is MDHEN and CDR2 is SYDVKM.

The CDR3 nucleotides are TGTGCCAGTAGTACAACACAAGAGACCCAGTACTTC. It translates to CASSTTQETQYF. This rearrangement joins TRBV19 to TRBJ2-5; D call uncertain. Trimming left V 4 bases short and J 2 bases short, with 5 bases between. This CDR3 spans 12 amino acids. Germline CDR1 LNHDA, CDR2 SQIVND (reference sequence).

The rearrangement joins TRBV15 to TRBJ1-1, with D unresolved. CDR1 is LNHNV and CDR2 is YYDKDF in the germline V gene (reference sequence). V lost 1 base and J lost 0, with 6 bases in between. There are 14 residues in the CDR3. Here the CDR3 reads CATSRGLMNTEAFF. Written as DNA, the CDR3 is TGTGCCACCAGCAGAGGGCTCATGAACACTGAAGCTTTCTTT. Together with reference TRBV15 and TRBJ1-1, the CDR3 gives the full variable domain: DAMVIQNPRYQVTQFGKPVTLSCSQTLNHNVMYWYQQKSSQAPKLLFHYYDKDFNNEADTPDNFQSRRPNTSFCFLDIRSPGLGDTAMYLCATSRGLMNTEAFFGQGTRLTVV.

This chain uses TRBV7-9 with TRBJ2-3; 9 nucleotides line up with TRBD1. The V gene's germline CDR1 is SEHNR and CDR2 FQNEAQ (reference sequence). Trimming cost V 3 bases and J 4 bases; bases outside gene matches: 5. The CDR3 extends over 15 amino acids. The DNA of the CDR3 is TGTGCCAGCAGCTTCGGACAGGGGATGGCAGATACGCAGTATTTT. Translated, it gives CASSFGQGMADTQYF.

The V gene is TRBV10-3, the J gene TRBJ2-7; TRBD1 aligns across 9 bases. Germline V gene sequence: CDR1 ENHRY, CDR2 SYGVKD. The V gene end was trimmed by 7 bases and the J gene end by 3 bases; junction bases not matched to a gene: 4. This CDR3 region has 13 residues. The CDR3 DNA is TGTGCCATCAAGGGACAGGGATACTACGAGCAGTACTTC. Translation gives CAIKGQGYYEQYF.

This clone was seen a single time. The rearrangement joins TRBV28 to TRBJ2-3; D ambiguous. The CDR3 runs 14 residues. The V end lost 3 bases, the J end lost 0 bases, and 7 bases lay between the germline ends. In germline, CDR1 is MDHEN, CDR2 SYDVKM. The CDR3 DNA reads TGTGCCAGCAGTTTGAGTGCTAGCACAGATACGCAGTATTTT. Its protein is CASSLSASTDTQYF.

This clone was counted between two and nine times. The chain couples TRBV19 to TRBJ2-5; 11 bases are a match to TRBD2. The germline V gene encodes CDR1 LNHDA and CDR2 SQIVND (reference sequence). This CDR3 comprises 16 residues. Trimming cost V 3 bases and J 0 bases; bases outside gene matches: 3. This chain's CDR3 is CASSIGTSGDQETQYF. DNA of the CDR3: TGTGCCAGTAGTATTGGGACTAGCGGCGACCAAGAGACCCAGTACTTC.

The CDR3 sequence: CASSSAGADTGELFF. Written as DNA, the CDR3 is TGTGCCAGCAGCAGTGCAGGGGCCGACACCGGGGAGCTGTTTTTT. V and J are TRBV7-9 and TRBJ2-2; TRBD1 might be the D (6 bases). Per germline, CDR1 SEHNR and CDR2 FQNEAQ (reference sequence). The CDR3 contains 15 residues. Deletions cut 5 bases from V and 3 bases from J, with 13 bases between.

J is TRBJ2-7 and V is TRBV4-3, with unresolved D. CDR3 size: 13 residues. The V gene lost 5 bases and the J gene lost 5 bases, with 13 bases spanning the gap. Germline V CDR1 and CDR2: LGHNA, YSLEER. CDR3 sequence (DNA): TGCGCCAGCAGCTCCAACCTATTTCACGAGCAGTACTTC. Amino acids: CASSSNLFHEQYF.

Here the CDR3 reads CASGNSGSWSNEQFF. The CDR3, as DNA: TGTGCCAGCGGCAATAGCGGGAGCTGGAGTAATGAGCAGTTCTTC. This chain uses TRBV25-1 with TRBJ2-1; 9 bases agree with TRBD2. The V segment lost 8 bases and the J segment 7 bases; nucleotides outside the gene matches: 12. The CDR3 is 15 residues long. Germline assignment: CDR1 MGHDK and CDR2 SYGVNS.

The V and J genes are TRBV18 and TRBJ1-2, with 11 bases identical to TRBD1. Germline CDR1 reads KGHSH; CDR2 reads LQKENI. Trimming cost V 3 bases and J 7 bases; bases outside gene matches: 4. The CDR3 has 14 residues. The CDR3 protein is CASSPGQGAVGYTF. In nucleotides, the CDR3 is TGTGCCAGCTCACCCGGACAGGGGGCAGTTGGCTACACCTTC.

The chain has TRBV15 and TRBJ2-5, with no clear D. V was shortened by 0 bases and J by 1 base, with 6 bases between the two germline ends. Germline-derived CDR1 and CDR2 are LNHNV and YYDKDF (reference sequence). This CDR3 contains 14 residues. Written as DNA, the CDR3 is TGTGCCACCAGCAGAGATCGCGCCCAAGAGACCCAGTACTTC. It translates to CATSRDRAQETQYF.